The T cell receptor (beta chain) under discussion was sequenced for a study of T-cell reconstitution after alpha-beta-depleted transplantation in children (dated by TCRdb to 2016 to 2017). Regarding the complete study: Using TCR repertoire profiling, the study quantitatively followed how T-cell immune reconstitution unfolded in children after TCRalphabeta/CD19-depleted allogeneic hematopoietic cell transplantation.

Library generation was performed with PCR. Data came from an Illumina HiSeq 2500. TCR libraries were prepared with molecular barcoding, using unique molecular identifiers to normalize TCRbeta repertoire quantification. TCRdb reprocessed the public reads (quality trimming at Q25 with fastp, clone calling with MiXCR) and kept in-frame beta chains. Identical CDR3 proteins give one entry, which carries the most common genes and DNA. The sample includes around 370,000 distinct CDR3 sequences, with approximately 10% observed a single time. Less than 2.5% of the sample lies in the top ten. Of note for this clonotype: Its antigen specificity is not known. No base quality information exists; no much larger clone differs at one position.

The clonotype comes from a human donor who donated a stem cell graft to a child with acute lymphoblastic leukemia. This material consisted of PBMCs from the stem cell graft donor, taken from the stem cell graft.

The CDR3 reads CASSVTGTSGRAIIGELFF. The nucleotide sequence is given as TGTGCCAGCAGCGTCACGGGGACTAGCGGGAGGGCCATAATTGGGGAGCTGTTTTTT. This receptor chain uses TRBV7-8 and TRBJ2-2, with 16 junctional bases fitting TRBD2. The germline V gene encodes CDR1 SGHVS and CDR2 FQNEAQ. The CDR3 runs 19 amino acids, cysteine and phenylalanine included. The entry retains the CDR3 DNA only, 57 bases that are in frame from base 1. Trimming accounts for 5 bases at V and 8 bases at J, while the number of junction bases matched to no gene is 14.